The 7 T cell receptor beta chains given below trace back to one sample, sequenced in a study of identical twins. MiXCR was run by TCRdb on the 5' RACE reads, yielding one entry per CDR3 protein. The table has about 660,000 distinct CDR3 sequences, 8.5% to 9.5% seen once; the top ten hold around 0.98%. A further study also used this sample, focusing on yellow fever vaccine responses in identical twins.

The sample comprised PBMCs. The receptors were sampled from a woman aged 18-29 years in good health.

The V call is TRBV4-3, the J call TRBJ2-7, with 10 bases fitting TRBD2. V shed 2 bases, J shed 2 bases, and the junction held 9 bases outside the gene matches. Per the germline V gene, CDR1 is LGHNA and CDR2 is YSLEER. The CDR3 is 17 amino acids. The CDR3 nucleotides are TGCGCCAGCAGCCAATGCGGACTAGCGGATGGAACCTACGAGCAGTACTTC. Protein sequence: CASSQCGLADGTYEQYF.

The chain recombines TRBV27 with TRBJ2-5, with D perhaps matching TRBD1 or TRBD2 (6 bases each). The CDR3 runs 15 residues. CDR1 is MNHEY, CDR2 SMNVEV, per germline (reference sequence). Between the trimmed V and J ends, which lost 0 bases and 4 bases, there was a span of 12 bases. As DNA, the CDR3 is TGTGCCAGCAGTTTATCAGGGGGGCCGAGAGAGACCCAGTACTTC. It translates to CASSLSGGPRETQYF.

This clonotype was observed a handful of times. The chain couples TRBV24-1 to TRBJ2-7; TRBD1 matches at 11 bases. J lost 0 bases, V lost 0 bases, and 12 bases had no gene match. CDR3 length equals 20 residues. Looked up from germline, CDR1 is KGHDR and CDR2 is SFDVKD. The CDR3 DNA reads as TGTGCCACCAGTGATTTGGTCGGGACAGGGGGGCTCCAGAGCTCCTACGAGCAGTACTTC. This translates into CATSDLVGTGGLQSSYEQYF.

In its sample, this clonotype was seen a few times. The CDR3 DNA reads as TGCAGCGGCTCAGGGGGATACGAGCAGTACTTC. Translated: CSGSGGYEQYF. The chain is built from TRBV29-1 and TRBJ2-7; 7 bases are a match to TRBD1. The CDR3 extends over 11 amino acids. Unmatched junction bases numbered 4, after V lost 7 bases and J lost 4 bases. Germline CDR1 and CDR2: SQVTM and ANQGSEA.

This clonotype has a handful of counts. The V and J genes are TRBV6-1 and TRBJ1-6; no clear D. This CDR3 region has 14 residues. Trimming removed 6 bases at V and 5 bases at J, with 11 bases between. From germline, CDR1 is MNHNS and CDR2 SASEGT. The CDR3 region has the DNA TGTGCCAGCAGCCAGTTATCAGATAATTCACCCCTCCACTTT. Translated, it gives CASSQLSDNSPLHF.

This clonotype was seen ten or more times. The chain joins TRBV7-9 to TRBJ2-1, with D unclear. The V gene lost 6 bases and the J gene lost 0 bases, with 12 bases spanning the gap. Germline values: CDR1 SEHNR, CDR2 FQNEAQ (reference sequence). The CDR3 contains 15 residues. CDR3 sequence: CASSRRPASYNEQFF. The CDR3 DNA follows: TGTGCCAGCAGTCGCAGGCCAGCCTCCTACAATGAGCAGTTCTTC.

This clonotype occurred many times. The chain joins TRBV24-1 to TRBJ2-7; D is uncertain. From germline, CDR1 is KGHDR and CDR2 SFDVKD. The CDR3 is made up of 13 amino acids. Trimming removed 2 bases at V and 0 bases at J, with 4 bases between. The DNA of the CDR3 is TGTGCCACCAGTGATTATAGCTCCTACGAGCAGTACTTC. Protein sequence: CATSDYSSYEQYF.